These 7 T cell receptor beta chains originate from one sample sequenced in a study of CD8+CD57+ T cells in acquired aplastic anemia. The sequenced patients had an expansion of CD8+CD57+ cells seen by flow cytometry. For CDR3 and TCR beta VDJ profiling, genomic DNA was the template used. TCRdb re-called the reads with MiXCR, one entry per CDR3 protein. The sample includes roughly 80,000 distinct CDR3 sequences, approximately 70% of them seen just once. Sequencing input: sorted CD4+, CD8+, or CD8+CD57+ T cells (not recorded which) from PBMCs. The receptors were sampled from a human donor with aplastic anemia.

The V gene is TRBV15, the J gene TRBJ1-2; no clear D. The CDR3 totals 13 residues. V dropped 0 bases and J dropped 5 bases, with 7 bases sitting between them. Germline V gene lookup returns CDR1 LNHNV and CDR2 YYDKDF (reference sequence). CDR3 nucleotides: TGTGCCACCAGCAGAGATCCCGATTATGGCTACACCTTC. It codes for CATSRDPDYGYTF.

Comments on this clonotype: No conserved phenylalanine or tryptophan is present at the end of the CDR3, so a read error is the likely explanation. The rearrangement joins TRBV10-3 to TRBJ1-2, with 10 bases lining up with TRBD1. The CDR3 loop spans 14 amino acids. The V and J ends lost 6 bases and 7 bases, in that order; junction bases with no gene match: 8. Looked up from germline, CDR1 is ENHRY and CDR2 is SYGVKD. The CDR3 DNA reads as TGTGCCATCAGCGGGACAGGGGTAGTGGGTGGCTACACCTCC. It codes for CAISGTGVVGGYTS.

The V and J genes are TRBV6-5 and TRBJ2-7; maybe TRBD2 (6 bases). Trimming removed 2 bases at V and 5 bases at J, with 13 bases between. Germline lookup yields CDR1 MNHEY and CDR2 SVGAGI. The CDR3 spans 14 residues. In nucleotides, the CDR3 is TGTGCCAGCAGTTACGCGGGAACCACAGACGAGCAGTACTTC. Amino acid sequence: CASSYAGTTDEQYF.

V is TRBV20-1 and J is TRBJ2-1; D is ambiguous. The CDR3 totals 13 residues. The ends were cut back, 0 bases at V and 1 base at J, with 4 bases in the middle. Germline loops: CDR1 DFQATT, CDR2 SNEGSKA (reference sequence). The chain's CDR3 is CSARDASYNEQFF. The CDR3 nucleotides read TGCAGTGCTAGAGATGCGTCCTACAATGAGCAGTTCTTC.

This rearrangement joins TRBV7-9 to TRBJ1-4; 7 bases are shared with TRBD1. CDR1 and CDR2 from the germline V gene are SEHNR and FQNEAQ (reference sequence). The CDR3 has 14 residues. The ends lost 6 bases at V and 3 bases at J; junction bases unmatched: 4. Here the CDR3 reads CASRQGTSNEKLFF. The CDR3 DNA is TGTGCCAGCAGACAGGGGACATCTAATGAAAAACTGTTTTTT.

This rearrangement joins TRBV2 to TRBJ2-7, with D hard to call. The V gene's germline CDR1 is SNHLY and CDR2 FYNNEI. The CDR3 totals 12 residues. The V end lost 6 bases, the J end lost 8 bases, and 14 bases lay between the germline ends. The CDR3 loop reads CASRADEQKQYF. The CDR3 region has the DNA TGTGCCAGCAGGGCCGACGAACAGAAGCAGTACTTC. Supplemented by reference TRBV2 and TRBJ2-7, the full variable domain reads EPEVTQTPSHQVTQMGQEVILRCVPISNHLYFYWYRQILGQKVEFLVSFYNNEISEKSEIFDDQFSVERPDGSNFTLKIRSTKLEDSAMYFCASRADEQKQYFGPGTRLTVT.

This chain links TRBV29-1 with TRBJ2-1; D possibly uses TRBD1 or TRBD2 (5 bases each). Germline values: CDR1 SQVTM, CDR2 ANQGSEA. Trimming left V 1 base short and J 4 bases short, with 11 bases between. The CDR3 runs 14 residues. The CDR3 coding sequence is TGCAGCGTTGAAGGAGGGGAGACTTACAATGAGCAGTTCTTC. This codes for CSVEGGETYNEQFF.